These 14 T cell receptor beta chains were sequenced from one sample in a study of shared clonotypes between healthy human individuals (dated by TCRdb to 2020 to 2021). Preparation of the library involved the immunoSEQ multiplex PCR assay. Drawn from immuneACCESS, this table holds only the in-frame rearrangements with V and J called that TCRdb kept. Clones are partly lost; checked studies trace under half to an unresolved V gene and leave the rest unexplained. This sample is represented by approximately 600,000 clones; approximately 96% of them were singletons. The leading ten clones occupy over 0.1% of the sample. CD8 naive samples were CD45RO-negative cells positively selected for CCR7, giving a CD45RA+CCR7+ population that excluded TemRA cells. The sample taken for sequencing was naive CD8+ T cells sorted from blood. The sample's cell subset or site label is to be understood as: CD45RA+CCR7+. These receptors all stem from a woman aged 25 to 39 in good health.

As DNA, the CDR3 is TGTGCCAGCAGCTCCCTTTTACAGGCATTTAGTTACGAGCAGTACTTC. This codes for CASSSLLQAFSYEQYF. The chain links TRBV7-9 to TRBJ2-7; TRBD1 might be the D (5 bases). Looked up from germline, CDR1 is SEHNR and CDR2 is FQNEAQ (reference sequence). This CDR3 is 16 amino acids long. Trimming took 4 bases from V and 4 from J, leaving 20 bases between them.

Comment on this clone: The sample carries other DNA sequences with the same CDR3. The V call is TRBV27, the J call TRBJ2-7; 7 bases are a match to TRBD2. The CDR3 sequence is 14 residues long. After removal of 3 bases from V and 4 bases from J, the junction contained 6 bases not matched to a gene. Germline CDR1 is MNHEY and CDR2 is SMNVEV (reference sequence). The CDR3 coding sequence is TGTGCCAGCAGTTTGCGCGGGAGCACTTACGAGCAGTACTTC. This codes for CASSLRGSTYEQYF.

This chain joins TRBV7-2 and TRBJ2-7, with TRBD2 matching over 9 bases. V dropped 2 bases and J dropped 4; count of bases not matched to a gene: 12. This CDR3 region has 17 residues. Germline lookup yields CDR1 SGHTA and CDR2 FQGNSA. CDR3 amino acids: CASSLQISGSGRYEQYF. CDR3 coding DNA: TGTGCCAGCAGCTTACAGATTAGCGGGAGCGGTCGGTACGAGCAGTACTTC.

CDR3 region: CASPPLAGKNTEAFF. The CDR3 bases are TGTGCCAGCCCGCCTTTGGCAGGAAAGAACACTGAAGCTTTCTTT. The gene calls are TRBV7-9 and TRBJ1-1; no clear D. Trimming took off 8 bases at V and 1 base at J, with 17 bases between the two ends. Per germline, CDR1 SEHNR and CDR2 FQNEAQ (reference sequence). The CDR3 is 15 residues long. Combining the CDR3 with reference TRBV7-9 and TRBJ1-1 gives the whole variable domain DTGVSQNPRHKITKRGQNVTFRCDPISEHNRLYWYRQTLGQGPEFLTYFQNEAQLEKSRLLSDRFSAERPKGSFSTLEIQRTEQGDSAMYLCASPPLAGKNTEAFFGQGTRLTVV.

The chain recombines TRBV27 with TRBJ1-5, with D perhaps TRBD1 (5 bases). The CDR3 is made up of 15 amino acids. In germline, CDR1 is MNHEY, CDR2 SMNVEV (reference sequence). The ends were cut back, 6 bases at V and 6 bases at J, with 18 bases in the middle. The CDR3 DNA reads TGTGCCAGCAGCCCGGGGGGTGGGAGTAGTCAGCCCCAGCATTTT. It encodes CASSPGGGSSQPQHF.

This clone has only one observation. V usage is TRBV29-1 and J usage is TRBJ2-7, with D possibly called TRBD1 or TRBD2 (6 bases each). V was shortened by 4 bases and J by 4 bases, with 17 bases between the two germline ends. The CDR3 consists of 14 residues. In germline, CDR1 is SQVTM, CDR2 ANQGSEA. In DNA, the CDR3 is TGCAGCGTTGGCTCGGACAGTGGAGGGTACGAGCAGTACTTC. This sequence encodes CSVGSDSGGYEQYF.

Note on this clone: Other DNA sequences in the sample encode the same CDR3. The chain recombines TRBV9 with TRBJ2-7; 8 bases are shared with TRBD2. Germline CDR1 SGDLS, CDR2 YYNGEE. The V gene end was trimmed by 2 bases and the J gene end by 1 base; junction bases not matched to a gene: 2. The CDR3 is 14 residues long. The CDR3 region has the DNA TGTGCCAGCAGCGTTAGCGGGATATCCTACGAGCAGTACTTC. Its translation: CASSVSGISYEQYF. The full variable domain, in which reference TRBV9 and TRBJ2-7 provide the parts outside the CDR3, is DSGVTQTPKHLITATGQRVTLRCSPRSGDLSVYWYQQSLDQGLQFLIQYYNGEERAKGNILERFSAQQFPDLHSELNLSSLELGDSALYFCASSVSGISYEQYFGPGTRLTVT.

The chain is built from TRBV27 and TRBJ2-7; TRBD2 is a possible D gene (5 bases). The CDR3 spans 13 residues. The germline V gene encodes CDR1 MNHEY and CDR2 SMNVEV (reference sequence). Deletions cut 6 bases from V and 4 bases from J, with 13 bases between. CDR3 nucleotides: TGTGCCAGCAGGGAGGAGAATCGTTACGAGCAGTACTTC. Its translation is CASREENRYEQYF.

The rearrangement joins TRBV11-2 to TRBJ2-7; TRBD2 matches 11 bases. CDR1 and CDR2 from the germline V gene are SGHAT and FQNNGV. The CDR3 is made up of 14 amino acids. Trimming took 6 bases from V and 2 from J; bases not matched to a gene: 3. Written as DNA, the CDR3 is TGTGCCAGCAGGGGGACTAGCGGCACCTACGAGCAGTACTTC. It codes for CASRGTSGTYEQYF.

Comments on this clone: This CDR3 is also generated by other DNA sequences in the sample. This chain connects TRBV5-1 to TRBJ1-1; D unresolved. Per germline, CDR1 SGHRS and CDR2 YFSETQ. Trimming stripped 0 bases from V and 0 bases from J, with 3 bases between. This CDR3 spans 13 amino acids. The CDR3 reads CASSLALNTEAFF. The CDR3 nucleotides read TGCGCCAGCAGCTTGGCACTGAACACTGAAGCTTTCTTT.

V and J are TRBV20-1 and TRBJ2-5; D gene unclear. V was trimmed by 3 bases and J by 9 bases, leaving 11 bases between them. The CDR3 is 11 amino acids. Germline assignment: CDR1 DFQATT and CDR2 SNEGSKA (reference sequence). CDR3: CSASDGGAQYF. Here the CDR3 DNA reads TGCAGTGCTAGTGACGGTGGGGCCCAGTACTTC.

This chain uses TRBV27 with TRBJ2-1; TRBD2 aligns across 9 bases. The germline gives CDR1 MNHEY, CDR2 SMNVEV (reference sequence). The V and J ends lost 6 bases and 0 bases, in that order; junction bases with no gene match: 6. CDR3 size: 16 residues. CDR3 bases: TGTGCCAGCAGGCCGGGACTAGCTTACTCCTACAATGAGCAGTTCTTC. Its translation is CASRPGLAYSYNEQFF.

This clone appeared a single time. The chain carries TRBV27 and TRBJ1-1, with unresolved D. Looked up from germline, CDR1 is MNHEY and CDR2 is SMNVEV (reference sequence). The CDR3 has 15 amino acids. The ends were cut back, 5 bases at V and 4 bases at J, with 17 bases in the middle. In DNA form, the CDR3 reads TGTGCCAGCAGTCCCTCCTACCCGGCAAGCACTGAAGCTTTCTTT. Its protein is CASSPSYPASTEAFF.

J is TRBJ2-3 and V is TRBV7-9; D call uncertain. CDR1 is SEHNR, CDR2 FQNEAQ, per germline (reference sequence). The V end was cut by 4 bases, the J end by 0 bases, with 14 bases between. The CDR3 has 16 residues. CDR3 protein: CASSYPPSASTDTQYF. The CDR3 DNA sequence: TGTGCCAGCAGCTACCCTCCGAGTGCTAGCACAGATACGCAGTATTTT.